The 25 T cell receptor beta chains given below trace back to one sample, sequenced in a study of metastatic and nonmetastatic thyroid tumors. Using MiXCR, TCRdb reanalyzed the PCR reads. The sample has 26,000 or so clones; roughly 17% are singletons. Patients were all untreated before their thyroid surgery. The specimen sequenced was blood. The receptors were sampled from a female donor with papillary thyroid cancer or a benign thyroid nodule (not recorded which). Some clones in this sample may be carry-over from other donors' samples.

The V gene is TRBV19, the J gene TRBJ2-7; D is perhaps TRBD1 (6 bases). V was shortened by 7 bases and J by 3 bases, with 22 bases between the two germline ends. The length of the CDR3 is 16 residues. Germline loops: CDR1 LNHDA, CDR2 SQIVND (reference sequence). Here the CDR3 DNA reads TGTGCCAGTACCAATGCATGGCAGGGGATTCTCTACGAGCAGTACTTC. Protein: CASTNAWQGILYEQYF.

This clone was counted at least ten times. In nucleotides, the CDR3 is TGTGCCAGCAGCCTCCACAGGATCTCTGGGGCCAACGTCCTGACTTTC. Protein: CASSLHRISGANVLTF. This rearrangement joins TRBV14 to TRBJ2-6; D may be TRBD1 (5 bases). This CDR3 has 16 amino acids. Trimming pared 4 bases from V and 0 bases from J, leaving 10 bases between. The germline V gene has CDR1 SGHDN and CDR2 FVKESK.

This clone was counted at least ten times. This rearrangement joins TRBV7-9 to TRBJ2-7; D remains unclear. This CDR3 contains 13 residues. V was clipped by 1 base and J by 2 bases, with 6 bases between them. Per germline, CDR1 SEHNR and CDR2 FQNEAQ (reference sequence). The CDR3 loop reads CASSLVSPYEQYF. The CDR3 region has the DNA TGTGCCAGCAGCTTAGTGTCACCCTACGAGCAGTACTTC.

This clone was observed at least ten times. The chain carries TRBV11-1 and TRBJ1-4; 7 nucleotides line up with TRBD1. In germline, CDR1 is SGHAT, CDR2 FQDESV (reference sequence). The CDR3 is made up of 14 amino acids. After removal of 4 bases from V and 4 bases from J, the junction contained 3 bases not matched to a gene. The CDR3 bases are TGTGCCAGCAGCTGGACAGGAGATAATGAAAAACTGTTTTTT. This gives the protein CASSWTGDNEKLFF.

This clone was seen repeatedly, ten times or more. The chain is built from TRBV5-1 and TRBJ1-5; D is uncertain. Trimming cost V 0 bases and J 1 base, with 2 bases left between them. The CDR3 is 13 amino acids. CDR1 and CDR2 from the germline V gene are SGHRS and YFSETQ. This CDR3 is CASSLDSNQPQHF. CDR3 nucleotides: TGCGCCAGCAGCTTGGACAGCAATCAGCCCCAGCATTTT. Filled out from reference TRBV5-1 and TRBJ1-5, the complete variable domain reads KAGVTQTPRYLIKTRGQQVTLSCSPISGHRSVSWYQQTPGQGLQFLFEYFSETQRNKGNFPGRFSGRQFSNSRSEMNVSTLELGDSALYLCASSLDSNQPQHFGDGTRLSIL.

The V gene is TRBV7-2, the J gene TRBJ2-7; no reliable D call. Germline V gene lookup returns CDR1 SGHTA and CDR2 FQGNSA. V lost 2 bases, J lost 2 bases, and 10 bases lay in between. This CDR3 is built from 14 residues. This chain's CDR3 is CASSLPVGTYEQYF. CDR3 DNA: TGTGCCAGCAGCTTACCTGTAGGGACCTACGAGCAGTACTTC.

This clone was found many times. The gene calls are TRBV5-1 and TRBJ2-7, with D tentatively TRBD1 (6 bases). The CDR3 is made up of 12 amino acids. The germline V gene has CDR1 SGHRS and CDR2 YFSETQ. The V end lost 4 bases, the J end lost 6 bases, and 11 bases lay between the germline ends. As DNA, the CDR3 is TGCGCCAGCAGCGTACAGGGTGGCGAGCAGTACTTC. Translating gives CASSVQGGEQYF.

The gene calls are TRBV11-3 and TRBJ2-3; tentative D call: TRBD2 (5 bases). The V gene's germline CDR1 is SGHNT and CDR2 YENEEA. V lost 5 bases and J lost 3, with 9 bases in between. This CDR3 is 13 amino acids long. CDR3 amino acids: CASSRSGTDTQYF. CDR3 in DNA: TGTGCCAGCAGCCGATCGGGGACAGATACGCAGTATTTT.

The rearrangement links TRBV11-3 to TRBJ2-1, with D tentatively TRBD1 or TRBD2 (5 bases each). The CDR3 runs to 14 residues. Germline V gives CDR1 SGHNT, CDR2 YENEEA. Deletions cut 1 base from V and 7 bases from J, with 11 bases between. CDR3 protein: CASSLAPGRNEQFF. The CDR3, as DNA: TGTGCCAGCAGCTTAGCTCCGGGGCGGAATGAGCAGTTCTTC.

This clone came up many times. The chain carries TRBV6-1 and TRBJ2-1; the match to TRBD2 covers 7 bases. Germline CDR1 and CDR2: MNHNS and SASEGT. With 6 bases clipped from V and 1 base from J, the junction kept 6 bases outside the gene matches. There are 15 residues in the CDR3. CDR3 DNA: TGTGCCAGCAGCAAGCGGGATGGTTCCTACAATGAGCAGTTCTTC. Protein product: CASSKRDGSYNEQFF.

Comments on this clone: A read error may explain this, as a much larger clone is one base away. The genes are TRBV2 and TRBJ2-1, with TRBD2 matching 14 bases. Germline-derived CDR1 and CDR2 are SNHLY and FYNNEI. The junction had 10 bases not matched to a gene; V was cut back by 8 bases and J by 7 bases. The CDR3 loop spans 16 amino acids. The CDR3 region has the DNA TGTGCCAGCGAGACTAGCGGGAGGGACAGGGGGAATGAGCAGTTCTTC. Translation gives CASETSGRDRGNEQFF.

By share, this clone ranks as medium-sized. The CDR3 loop is CASSRSYEQYF. CDR3 DNA sequence: TGTGCCAGCAGCCGCTCCTACGAGCAGTACTTC. This chain connects TRBV3-1 to TRBJ2-7; D remains unclear. Germline V gene data show CDR1 as LGHDT and CDR2 as YNNKEL (reference sequence). Trimming removed 4 bases at V and 0 bases at J, with 1 base between. The CDR3 contains 11 residues.

This clone was recorded many times. This chain joins TRBV3-1 and TRBJ2-1; D not certain. Germline V lookup: CDR1 LGHDT, CDR2 YNNKEL (reference sequence). The CDR3 contains 15 residues. V lost 0 bases to trimming and J lost 7 bases, with 13 bases between them. The DNA for the CDR3 is TGTGCCAGCAGCCAAGATCCACAGTTGGGAAATGAGCAGTTCTTC. Its protein is CASSQDPQLGNEQFF.

This clone was recorded many times. The rearrangement links TRBV2 to TRBJ2-1; TRBD2 matches at 9 bases. The CDR3 covers 16 residues. CDR1 is SNHLY, CDR2 FYNNEI, per germline. The trim removed 6 bases at V and 2 bases at J, leaving 8 bases unmatched. Here the CDR3 DNA reads TGTGCCAGCAGCTGGACTAGCGAGAGTGCCTACAATGAGCAGTTCTTC. It specifies CASSWTSESAYNEQFF.

Many counts were recorded for this clone. The chain uses TRBV5-6 and TRBJ2-3; TRBD2 matches 9 bases. CDR1 SGHDT and CDR2 YYEEEE come from the germline V gene. CDR3 length: 15 amino acids. Germline trimming cut 0 bases from V and 2 bases from J; bases unmatched to any gene: 1. The CDR3 is CASSLGGRVTDTQYF. The CDR3 DNA sequence: TGTGCCAGCAGCTTGGGCGGGAGGGTCACAGATACGCAGTATTTT.

In its sample, this clone was seen many times. The chain carries TRBV18 and TRBJ2-2, with 10 bases aligning to TRBD2. Germline V gene data show CDR1 as KGHSH and CDR2 as LQKENI. This CDR3 spans 17 amino acids. V lost 3 bases, J lost 6 bases, and 10 bases stayed unmatched. The CDR3 region is CASSPHPGLAGAGELFF. The CDR3 nucleotides are TGTGCCAGCTCACCCCACCCGGGGCTAGCGGGAGCCGGGGAGCTGTTTTTT.

There are many counts of this clone. The chain joins TRBV11-1 to TRBJ1-2; D is unclear. The CDR3 runs 16 residues. Germline lookup yields CDR1 SGHAT and CDR2 FQDESV (reference sequence). The V and J ends lost 2 bases and 4 bases respectively, with 17 bases between them. CDR3 sequence reads: CASSLRLGGSTYGYTF. The CDR3 DNA reads as TGTGCCAGCAGCTTACGATTGGGCGGAAGCACCTATGGCTACACCTTC.

The chain employs TRBV5-1 and TRBJ2-7; TRBD1 or TRBD2 may be the D gene (5 bases each). The CDR3 consists of 13 residues. V lost 4 bases to trimming and J lost 0 bases, with 8 bases between them. CDR1 and CDR2 from the germline V gene are SGHRS and YFSETQ. The CDR3 region is CASSTGTSYEQYF. The CDR3 coding sequence is TGCGCCAGCAGCACTGGGACCTCCTACGAGCAGTACTTC.

The rearrangement uses TRBV5-5 and TRBJ2-1; the match to TRBD1 covers 7 bases. Germline V gene lookup returns CDR1 SGHKS and CDR2 YYEKEE (reference sequence). With 1 base clipped from V and 8 bases from J, the junction kept 6 bases outside the gene matches. The length of the CDR3 is 14 residues. The CDR3 loop is CASSLWQGVDEQFF. As DNA, the CDR3 is TGTGCCAGCAGCTTGTGGCAGGGGGTCGATGAGCAGTTCTTC.

This clone has a count of ten or more. The rearrangement links TRBV10-3 to TRBJ2-7; 9 bases match TRBD1. The junction had 6 bases not matched to a gene; V was cut back by 2 bases and J by 4 bases. The CDR3 sequence is 15 residues long. The germline CDR1 and CDR2 sequences are ENHRY and SYGVKD. CDR3 sequence (DNA): TGTGCCATCAGTGAGCCGGGACAGGGAGTGTACGAGCAGTACTTC. Translation gives CAISEPGQGVYEQYF.

In its sample, this clone ranks as medium-sized. In nucleotides, the CDR3 is TGCAGTGCTAGACCTTTAATCGAATTTGGCAATGAGCAGTTCTTC. This encodes CSARPLIEFGNEQFF. The chain joins TRBV20-1 to TRBJ2-1; D not resolved. Germline V gene lookup returns CDR1 DFQATT and CDR2 SNEGSKA (reference sequence). The CDR3 has 15 amino acids. Trimming cost V 2 bases and J 6 bases, with 17 bases left between them.

This clone was recorded many times. The genes are TRBV30 and TRBJ1-5; D gene uncertain. With 3 bases removed from V and 0 bases from J, the gap between germline ends came to 21 bases. The CDR3 consists of 18 residues. CDR1 and CDR2 (germline): GTSNPN, SVGIG (reference sequence). The CDR3 bases are TGTGCCTGGAGCCGGAGCAGAGACAACGGGCTTAGCAATCAGCCCCAGCATTTT. Protein: CAWSRSRDNGLSNQPQHF.

A remark on this clone: At one boundary the junction diverges from the germline segment, which might be a read error. The V and J genes are TRBV11-2 and TRBJ2-1, with 7 bases lining up with TRBD2. Germline CDR1 SGHAT, CDR2 FQNNGV. The CDR3 is 16 amino acids. This CDR3 reads CVSSHAWGREVLEQFF. The CDR3 DNA reads as TGTGTCAGCAGCCATGCGTGGGGCCGGGAGGTTCTTGAGCAGTTCTTC.

This clone was observed a handful of times. This may stem from a read error, because a much larger clone lies one nucleotide away. V usage is TRBV18 and J usage is TRBJ2-1, with 7 nucleotides matching TRBD2. Germline V gene lookup returns CDR1 KGHSH and CDR2 LQKENI. This CDR3 spans 14 amino acids. The CDR3 DNA follows: TGTGCCAGCTCTCCCGGACTAGGGAGCAATGTGCAGTTCTTC. It codes for CASSPGLGSNVQFF.

This clone is categorized as medium-sized (0.01 to 0.1%). The V and J genes are TRBV5-1 and TRBJ2-7, with 7 bases matching TRBD2. Trimming cost V 3 bases and J 3 bases; bases outside gene matches: 3. The germline V gene has CDR1 SGHRS and CDR2 YFSETQ. The CDR3 sequence is 13 residues long. The CDR3 region is CASSWGRDYEQYF. The CDR3 nucleotides read TGCGCCAGCAGCTGGGGGAGGGACTACGAGCAGTACTTC.